Listed below are T cell receptor beta chains from one sample, sequenced in a study of blood T cell repertoires in COVID-19. Profiled with immunoSEQ multiplex PCR; TCRdb holds only in-frame clones, not every one. The sample shows roughly 250,000 clones, about 80% of them seen only once. The specimen was peripheral blood. The receptors come from a man aged 45-65 years with active or convalescent COVID-19. CDR3s include the opening cysteine and the closing phenylalanine or tryptophan. A D gene is named only where the DNA matches it firmly. Size is omitted from some rows. Given values are once, few, many or a class for expanded clones.

clone_size,d_call,j_call,v_call,cdr3_nt,cdr3_aa
.,.,TRBJ1-2,TRBV4-2,TGTGCCAGCAGCGGAACAGGCTATGGCTACACCTTC,CASSGTGYGYTF
many,.,TRBJ1-1,TRBV5-1,TGCGCCAGCAGCTTGGGGGAGGGTCGGTCAGGGGCTTTCTTT,CASSLGEGRSGAFF
.,.,TRBJ1-1,TRBV29-1,TGCAGCGTTGGGGGGGTGAACACTGAAGCTTTCTTT,CSVGGVNTEAFF
few,.,TRBJ2-3,TRBV10-3,TGTGCCATCAGTGAGTCGACTCAGGGGTCAGATACGCAGTATTTT,CAISESTQGSDTQYF
.,TRBD2,TRBJ2-3,TRBV9,TGTGCCAGCAGCGAAAGACTAGCGGGGGAGAAAGTCGCGCAGTATTTT,CASSERLAGEKVAQYF
.,TRBD2,TRBJ2-3,TRBV19,TGTGCCAGTAGTATATACAGCGGGGTCGATACGCAGTATTTT,CASSIYSGVDTQYF
.,.,TRBJ2-1,TRBV30,TGTGCCTGGGAGGACAGCCCCTACAATGAGCAGTTCTTC,CAWEDSPYNEQFF
.,.,TRBJ1-5,TRBV24-1,TGTGCCACCAGTTCAGGGCGCATATCCAATCAGCCCCAGCATTTT,CATSSGRISNQPQHF
.,TRBD2,TRBJ2-3,TRBV6-2/TRBV6-3,TGTGCCAGCAGTTCCCGGCTGGGCGGGGGAACAGATACGCAGTATTTT,CASSSRLGGGTDTQYF
.,.,TRBJ1-2,TRBV6-6,TGTGCCAGCAGCCAAAGTGGGGACATGGGAGGCTACACCTTC,CASSQSGDMGGYTF
few,.,TRBJ1-1,TRBV29-1,TGCAGCGTTGGCCAGCCCCGAGGCAGAGACACTGAAGCTTTCTTT,CSVGQPRGRDTEAFF
.,TRBD1,TRBJ1-2,TRBV30,TGTGCCTGGACGGACAGGGCCCATGGCTACACCTTC,CAWTDRAHGYTF
.,TRBD1,TRBJ1-4,TRBV29-1,TGCAGCCACTCCGGGACAGATAATGAAAAACTGTTTTTT,CSHSGTDNEKLFF
.,TRBD1,TRBJ1-1,TRBV29-1,TGCAGCGTCGACACAGGGGCGAGTACTGAAGCTTTCTTT,CSVDTGASTEAFF
once,TRBD2,TRBJ2-2,TRBV4-1,TGCGCCAGCAGCCAAGTGCGTCTAGCGGGGCCTACCGGGGAGCTGTTTTTT,CASSQVRLAGPTGELFF
.,TRBD1,TRBJ2-5,TRBV28,TGTGCCAGCAGTAACCGGGACAGACTACGGTACTTC,CASSNRDRLRYF
.,.,TRBJ2-1,TRBV9,TGTGCCAGCAGCAACCTTAAGCGGAACCCTTACAATGAGCAGTTCTTC,CASSNLKRNPYNEQFF
.,TRBD1,TRBJ2-2,TRBV11-2,TGTGCCAGCAGCCCCCCCCGACAGGGCACCGGGGAGCTGTTTTTT,CASSPPRQGTGELFF
once,TRBD2,TRBJ2-2,TRBV11-1,TGTGCCAGCAGCTTACTAGCGGGGGGGATCCGGGAGCTGTTTTTT,CASSLLAGGIRELFF
.,TRBD2,TRBJ2-3,TRBV15,TGTGCCACCAGCAGAGATCTGACTAGCGGGGGGGGAGATACGCAGTATTTT,CATSRDLTSGGGDTQYF
.,.,TRBJ2-5,TRBV12-3/TRBV12-4,TGTGCCAGCAGGAAGGAGGGGGAGACCCAGTACTTC,CASRKEGETQYF
.,.,TRBJ2-1,TRBV7-9,TGTGCCAGCAGCTCTACAGGGAATGAGCAGTTCTTC,CASSSTGNEQFF
once,.,TRBJ1-4,TRBV27,TGTGCCAGCAGTGCCGCGCGAGGTTCCAGTCTGTTTTTT,CASSAARGSSLFF
.,TRBD1,TRBJ1-2,TRBV2,TGTGCCAGCAGTGAGGGACAGTCGAGGGGCTACACCTTC,CASSEGQSRGYTF
.,.,TRBJ2-7,TRBV3-1/TRBV3-2,TGTGCCAGCAGCCAAGGGGGGGGCCGGTACGAGCAGTACTTC,CASSQGGGRYEQYF
.,.,TRBJ1-2,TRBV5-8,TGTGCCAGCAGCTTGGGAGCAGGGCAGTCAATTGGTTACACCTTC,CASSLGAGQSIGYTF
.,TRBD1,TRBJ1-4,TRBV6-5,TGTGCCAGCAGCCCCAGGGGGCAGGCTAATGAAAAACTGTTTTTT,CASSPRGQANEKLFF
few,.,TRBJ2-2,TRBV27,TGTGCCAGCAGAGGGACAATAAGCACCGGGGAGCTGTTTTTT,CASRGTISTGELFF
.,TRBD1,TRBJ1-2,TRBV19,TGTGCCAGTAGCCCCTCCCGGGACAGGGTTACCTATGGCTACACCTTC,CASSPSRDRVTYGYTF
.,.,TRBJ1-5,TRBV18,TGTGCCAGCTCACCCCCCGGGGGTGAAGGCAATCAGCCCCAGCATTTT,CASSPPGGEGNQPQHF
.,TRBD1,TRBJ1-2,TRBV27,TGTGCCAGCAGTAGGACAGGGTCGGGCTACACCTTC,CASSRTGSGYTF
.,TRBD1,TRBJ2-7,TRBV19,TGTGCCAGTAGCCCCCCAGGGGGAGTTGACTACGAGCAGTACTTC,CASSPPGGVDYEQYF
once,.,TRBJ2-3,TRBV25-1,TGTGCCAGCAGTCCTCATGGGGGGACGGACGGCACAGATACGCAGTATTTT,CASSPHGGTDGTDTQYF
.,.,TRBJ1-5,TRBV21-1,TGTGCCAGCAGCAATCGAGGAGGCGGCAATCAGCCCCAGCATTTT,CASSNRGGGNQPQHF
.,TRBD1,TRBJ1-2,TRBV6-2/TRBV6-3,TGTGCCAGCAGTAAACCGGGACAGGGGGCCTATGGCTACACCTTC,CASSKPGQGAYGYTF
.,.,TRBJ1-1,TRBV7-8,TGTGCCAGCAGCTTAAAAGGGGGCACTGAAGCTTTCTTT,CASSLKGGTEAFF
.,TRBD2,TRBJ2-7,TRBV5-4,TGTGCCAGCAGAAATAGCGGGGCCTTATACGAGCAGTACTTC,CASRNSGALYEQYF
.,.,TRBJ2-5,TRBV18,TGTGCCAGCTCACCGAGGGCCCGGGCAAGAACGCAAGAGACCCAGTACTTC,CASSPRARARTQETQYF
.,.,TRBJ1-5,TRBV7-2,TGTGCCAGCGCCAGGGCTGGGAGCAATCAGCCCCAGCATTTT,CASARAGSNQPQHF
.,TRBD1,TRBJ1-5,TRBV14,TGTGCCAGCAGCCGAACCGACAGGGCCCAACAGCATTTT,CASSRTDRAQQHF
.,TRBD1,TRBJ2-7,TRBV5-1,TGCGCCAGCAGCTTGGCTCGTGGGTGGACAGGGATTTCCGGGGGAGTCCAGGACGAGCAGTACTTC,CASSLARGWTGISGGVQDEQYF
.,TRBD1,TRBJ1-2,TRBV7-9,TGTGCCAGCAGCGAAACGGGACAGGGTCAAGGGTGGGGCTACACCTTC,CASSETGQGQGWGYTF
once,TRBD2,TRBJ2-1,TRBV11-2,TGTGCCAGCAGCTTAGAAGCGGGGCGGCAGTTCTTC,CASSLEAGRQFF
.,.,TRBJ1-2,TRBV5-1,TGCGCCAGCAGCTTGAGCCCGGACTATGGCTACACCTTC,CASSLSPDYGYTF
.,.,TRBJ2-5,TRBV10-3,TGTGCCATCAGTGAGTCCGCGGGGCTGGGTGGAAAGACCCAGTACTTC,CAISESAGLGGKTQYF
few,TRBD1,TRBJ2-5,TRBV9,TGTGCCAGCAGCGCAACCACAGGGGTATCAGAGACCCAGTACTTC,CASSATTGVSETQYF
.,.,TRBJ1-5,TRBV4-2,TGTGCCAGCAGCCAAGTTGGTACCGGGGGCAATCAGCCCCAGCATTTT,CASSQVGTGGNQPQHF
.,TRBD1,TRBJ1-6,TRBV7-8,TGTGCCAGCAGCGATACAGGGGCTTCACCCCTCCACTTT,CASSDTGASPLHF
.,TRBD1,TRBJ2-3,TRBV20-1,TGCAGGGGACAGGGGGCAGATACGCAGTATTTT,CRGQGADTQYF
few,.,TRBJ2-7,TRBV11-2,TGTGCCAGCAGCTCGAGGGGGTCCTACGAGCAGTACTTC,CASSSRGSYEQYF